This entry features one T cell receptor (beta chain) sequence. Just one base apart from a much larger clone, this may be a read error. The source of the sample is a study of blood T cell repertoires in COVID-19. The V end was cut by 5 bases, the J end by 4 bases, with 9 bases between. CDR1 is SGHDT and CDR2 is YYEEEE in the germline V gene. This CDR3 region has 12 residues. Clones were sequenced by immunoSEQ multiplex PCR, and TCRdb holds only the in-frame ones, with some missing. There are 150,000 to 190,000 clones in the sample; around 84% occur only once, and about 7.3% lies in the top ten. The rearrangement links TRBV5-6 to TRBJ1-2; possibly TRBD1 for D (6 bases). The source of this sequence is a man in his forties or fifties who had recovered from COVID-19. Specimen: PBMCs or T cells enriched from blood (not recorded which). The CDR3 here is CASSGGAYGYTF. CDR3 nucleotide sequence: TGTGCCAGCAGTGGGGGGGCCTATGGCTACACCTTC. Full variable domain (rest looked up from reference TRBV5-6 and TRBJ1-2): DAGVTQSPTHLIKTRGQQVTLRCSPKSGHDTVSWYQQALGQGPQFIFQYYEEEERQRGNFPDRFSGHQFPNYSSELNVNALLLGDSALYLCASSGGAYGYTFGSGTRLTVV.